These 26 T cell receptor beta chains were all obtained from the same sample, sequenced in a study of T cells in Graves' hyperthyroidism and ophthalmopathy (dated by TCRdb to about 2019). Library preparation used multiplex PCR. This sample was sequenced with an Illumina HiSeq 2000. TCR beta CDR3 regions were amplified from RNA transcripts. The TCR CDR3 was subjected to a first round of RT-PCR using the HTBI primer set and the Qiagen OneStep RT-PCR kit. TCRdb reworked the public reads: Q25 trimming with fastp, MiXCR clone assembly, productive beta chains retained. CDR3 protein duplicates are merged, each entry listing the most common genes and DNA. Across this sample there are 490,000 or so distinct CDR3 sequences, with about 45% seen only once. The top ten hold about two fifths of the sample. Sequencing used peripheral blood or thyroid tissue (not recorded which). The receptor source for this set is an adult woman with Graves' disease, either hyperthyroidism or ophthalmopathy (not recorded which).

This clonotype was seen only a few times. J is TRBJ2-7 and V is TRBV29-1; 7 bases are shared with TRBD1. Germline CDR1 and CDR2: SQVTM and ANQGSEA. The CDR3 runs 12 residues. Unmatched junction bases numbered 0, after V lost 4 bases and J lost 0 bases. The CDR3 region is CSVAGGSYEQYF. The DNA of the CDR3 is TGCAGCGTTGCAGGGGGCTCCTACGAGCAGTACTTC.

This chain connects TRBV7-9 to TRBJ2-7; no firm D call. This CDR3 is 13 amino acids long. The V gene lost 5 bases and the J gene lost 0 bases, with 8 bases spanning the gap. CDR1 is SEHNR and CDR2 is FQNEAQ in the germline V gene (reference sequence). CDR3 DNA sequence: TGTGCCAGCAGCCAAGAGCACTCCTACGAGCAGTACTTC. Protein: CASSQEHSYEQYF.

Worth noting for this clonotype: The DNA is left out, because the CDR3 cannot be placed on it with certainty; the CDR3 is given as TCRdb lists it. The J gene is TRBJ2-5, the V gene TRBV2; no check of the table's D call, TRBD1, against the DNA was made. The CDR3 length equals 19 residues, ends included. The germline V gene encodes CDR1 SNHLY and CDR2 FYNNEI. The CDR3 spells CASSIYLCSVGPEWETQYF.

This clonotype was picked up many times. The V and J genes are TRBV7-8 and TRBJ2-7; the match to TRBD1 covers 9 bases. The CDR3 is made up of 16 amino acids. CDR1 and CDR2 (germline): SGHVS, FQNEAQ. The junction had 12 bases not matched to a gene; V was cut back by 2 bases and J by 7 bases. The CDR3 DNA reads TGTGCCAGCAGCTTAAATGATGGGACAGGGCGTTGGGAGCAGTACTTC. Residues: CASSLNDGTGRWEQYF.

The V call is TRBV29-1, the J call TRBJ2-2; D may be TRBD1 (6 bases). CDR1 SQVTM and CDR2 ANQGSEA come from the germline V gene. The V gene lost 2 bases and the J gene lost 0 bases, with 10 bases spanning the gap. The CDR3 extends over 15 amino acids. This CDR3 reads CSVELGHSNTGELFF. CDR3 nucleotides: TGCAGCGTTGAACTGGGACATTCGAACACCGGGGAGCTGTTTTTT.

This chain joins TRBV10-3 and TRBJ2-6; TRBD1 aligns across 9 bases. The CDR3 runs 16 residues. Germline loops: CDR1 ENHRY, CDR2 SYGVKD. J lost 4 bases, V lost 11 bases, and 12 bases had no gene match. Written as DNA, the CDR3 is TGTGCCGGCTTTCGGGACAGGGTCTCCGGGGCCAACGTCCTGACTTTC. Translated: CAGFRDRVSGANVLTF.

This clonotype was picked up a small number of times. The chain carries TRBV7-9 and TRBJ2-5; a weak D match, TRBD2 (6 bases). Germline V gene lookup returns CDR1 SEHNR and CDR2 FQNEAQ (reference sequence). Trimming left V 5 bases short and J 5 bases short, with 12 bases between. CDR3 length: 13 amino acids. DNA of the CDR3: TGTGCCAGCAGCCACCGGGAGACCGAGACCCAGTACTTC. Protein sequence: CASSHRETETQYF.

This clonotype was counted ten times or more. V is TRBV7-9 and J is TRBJ1-1; the D gene is possibly TRBD1 (5 bases). The germline V gene encodes CDR1 SEHNR and CDR2 FQNEAQ (reference sequence). The CDR3 runs to 13 residues. V lost 3 bases, J lost 4 bases, and 9 bases lay in between. DNA of the CDR3: TGTGCCAGCAGCTTCCAGGGTCGCACTGAAGCTTTCTTT. It encodes CASSFQGRTEAFF.

This clonotype has more than one count but fewer than ten. This sequence joins TRBV29-1 and TRBJ1-4; D not certain. CDR1 is SQVTM and CDR2 is ANQGSEA in the germline V gene. CDR3 length: 8 residues. V dropped 8 bases and J dropped 7 bases, with 2 bases sitting between them. CDR3 in DNA: TGCAGCCCTGAAAAACTGTTTTTT. Translated, it gives CSPEKLFF.

At least ten counts were recorded for this clonotype. The chain joins TRBV9 to TRBJ1-6; 8 bases map to TRBD1. The CDR3 runs 14 residues. With V trimmed by 0 bases and J by 7 bases, 0 bases remained unmatched. CDR1 is SGDLS and CDR2 is YYNGEE in the germline V gene. The CDR3 DNA follows: TGTGCCAGCAGCGTAGGGACAGGGAATTCACCCCTCCACTTT. It encodes CASSVGTGNSPLHF.

This clonotype was seen a handful of times. This chain links TRBV19 with TRBJ1-2, with 8 bases identical to TRBD1. In germline, CDR1 is LNHDA, CDR2 SQIVND (reference sequence). The V segment lost 1 base and the J segment 3 bases; nucleotides outside the gene matches: 4. The CDR3 has 15 amino acids. The CDR3 region is CASSIGPTGDYGYTF. The CDR3 DNA is TGTGCCAGTAGTATAGGACCGACAGGGGACTATGGCTACACCTTC.

This clonotype showed up just once. The germline gene is not matched at one end of the junction; a read error may be the cause. V gene TRBV11-2 combines with J gene TRBJ2-5; the D gene is possibly TRBD2 (6 bases). The CDR3 sequence is 14 residues long. Germline V lookup: CDR1 SGHAT, CDR2 FQNNGV. CDR3 in amino acids: CTSSSGTSQETRYF. CDR3 sequence (DNA): TGTACCAGCAGCTCCGGGACTTCTCAAGAGACCCGGTACTTC.

This clonotype was observed many times. The V call is TRBV7-9, the J call TRBJ2-7; TRBD1 agrees at 10 bases. This CDR3 has 14 residues. V shed 5 bases and J 7 bases; nucleotides not matched to a gene: 8. Germline values: CDR1 SEHNR, CDR2 FQNEAQ (reference sequence). The CDR3 sequence is CASSLHGTGDEQYF. The CDR3 region has the DNA TGTGCCAGCAGCCTCCACGGGACAGGGGATGAGCAGTACTTC.

The chain links TRBV7-2 to TRBJ2-2; D is undetermined. The CDR3 runs 13 residues. V shed 3 bases and J shed 8 bases, with 10 bases lying between them. The germline V gene has CDR1 SGHTA and CDR2 FQGNSA. The CDR3 DNA reads as TGTGCCAGCAGCTTGGTCCTAGGTGGGGAGCTGTTTTTT. This encodes CASSLVLGGELFF.

The V and J genes are TRBV20-1 and TRBJ1-1, with 8 bases matching TRBD1. J gave up 7 bases and V 0 bases, and 7 bases lay outside the gene matches. The CDR3 has 14 amino acids. Looked up from germline, CDR1 is DFQATT and CDR2 is SNEGSKA (reference sequence). CDR3 in amino acids: CSARDPAGGLEAFF. The CDR3 nucleotides read TGCAGTGCTAGAGATCCGGCAGGGGGCCTTGAAGCTTTCTTT.

A few counts support this clonotype. The CDR3 DNA is TGCAGCGTTGAAGGGGGCCGCGGCACTGAAGCTTTCTTT. Translated: CSVEGGRGTEAFF. V usage is TRBV29-1 and J usage is TRBJ1-1; TRBD1 might be the D (5 bases). The V and J ends lost 1 base and 4 bases respectively, with 10 bases between them. Germline CDR1 is SQVTM and CDR2 is ANQGSEA. This CDR3 region has 13 residues. The whole variable domain, remainder taken from reference TRBV29-1 and TRBJ1-1, is SAVISQKPSRDICQRGTSLTIQCQVDSQVTMMFWYRQQPGQSLTLIATANQGSEATYESGFVIDKFPISRPNLTFSTLTVSNMSPEDSSIYLCSVEGGRGTEAFFGQGTRLTVV.

This clonotype was counted ten times or more. The chain has TRBV12-3 or TRBV12-4 and TRBJ2-5; TRBD1 might be the D (5 bases). The CDR3 length is 13 residues. V was cut by 6 bases and J by 7 bases, with 15 bases left in between. The DNA for the CDR3 is TGTGCCAGCAGGCCGACAGACCCAGGGACCCAGTACTTC. Amino acid sequence: CASRPTDPGTQYF.

V gene TRBV7-9 combines with J gene TRBJ1-1; 9 bases line up with TRBD1. After removal of 3 bases from V and 0 bases from J, the junction contained 11 bases not matched to a gene. The germline CDR1 and CDR2 sequences are SEHNR and FQNEAQ (reference sequence). The CDR3 contains 18 residues. CDR3 sequence reads: CASSLVLAGQGMNTEAFF. CDR3 bases: TGTGCCAGCAGCTTGGTACTAGCGGGACAGGGAATGAACACTGAAGCTTTCTTT. Full variable domain (outside the CDR3, taken from reference TRBV7-9 and TRBJ1-1): DTGVSQNPRHKITKRGQNVTFRCDPISEHNRLYWYRQTLGQGPEFLTYFQNEAQLEKSRLLSDRFSAERPKGSFSTLEIQRTEQGDSAMYLCASSLVLAGQGMNTEAFFGQGTRLTVV.

This clonotype was counted a few times. This sequence may be a read error, since a much larger clone differs from it by one base. The chain carries TRBV2 and TRBJ1-4; D might be TRBD1 (5 bases). The germline V gene has CDR1 SNHLY and CDR2 FYNNEI. The CDR3 loop spans 14 amino acids. The V and J ends lost 1 base and 8 bases respectively, with 11 bases between them. The CDR3, as DNA: TGTGCCAGCAGTGAAGACGGGGGAAACGAAAAACTGTTTTTT. Amino acid sequence: CASSEDGGNEKLFF. The complete variable domain, with remaining parts taken from reference TRBV2 and TRBJ1-4, reads EPEVTQTPSHQVTQMGQEVILRCVPISNHLYFYWYRQILGQKVEFLVSFYNNEISEKSEIFDDQFSVERPDGSNFTLKIRSTKLEDSAMYFCASSEDGGNEKLFFGSGTQLSVL.

This clonotype has a handful of counts. The V and J genes are TRBV7-9 and TRBJ1-2, with D possibly matching TRBD1 (6 bases). CDR1 is SEHNR, CDR2 FQNEAQ, per germline (reference sequence). The V gene lost 5 bases and the J gene lost 4 bases, with 11 bases spanning the gap. CDR3 length: 13 amino acids. The CDR3 here is CASSRGQSYGYTF. The CDR3 nucleotides are TGTGCCAGCAGCCGAGGACAGTCCTATGGCTACACCTTC.

This clonotype has just a few counts. The chain is built from TRBV10-1 and TRBJ1-6; D uncertain. The CDR3 loop spans 12 amino acids. V was cut by 2 bases and J by 8 bases, with 4 bases left in between. Germline V gene data show CDR1 as WNHNN and CDR2 as SYGVQD (reference sequence). DNA of the CDR3: TGCGCCAGCAGTGAGGCGGATTCACCCCTCCACTTT. This translates into CASSEADSPLHF.

CDR3 in DNA: TGTGCCAGTAACCTTAGGGGGCGAGGCACTGAAGCTTTCTTT. It encodes CASNLRGRGTEAFF. V and J are TRBV19 and TRBJ1-1, with 7 positions matching TRBD1. Trimming took 7 bases from V and 4 from J; bases not matched to a gene: 9. Germline V CDR1 and CDR2: LNHDA, SQIVND (reference sequence). This CDR3 has 14 amino acids.

This chain joins TRBV12-3 or TRBV12-4 and TRBJ1-2; TRBD1 agrees at 8 bases. This CDR3 comprises 15 residues. V lost 5 bases and J lost 4; bases outside the gene matches: 9. Here the CDR3 reads CASSPGGRGTYGYTF. The CDR3 DNA reads as TGTGCCAGCAGTCCAGGGGGCAGGGGGACCTATGGCTACACCTTC.

The chain uses TRBV7-9 and TRBJ2-5; 8 bases line up with TRBD2. The CDR3 consists of 13 residues. J was trimmed by 5 bases and V by 5 bases; bases with no gene match: 4. CDR1 and CDR2 (germline): SEHNR, FQNEAQ (reference sequence). The CDR3 DNA reads as TGTGCCAGCAGCCTTAGCGGGGCGGAGACCCAGTACTTC. Translation: CASSLSGAETQYF.

This chain links TRBV7-6 with TRBJ2-7, with TRBD2 matching over 10 bases. V shed 3 bases, J shed 6 bases, and the junction held 5 bases outside the gene matches. The germline V gene encodes CDR1 SGHVS and CDR2 FNYEAQ. The CDR3 totals 14 residues. The CDR3 spells CASSFTPSGSEQYF. The DNA for the CDR3 is TGTGCCAGCAGCTTTACGCCTAGCGGGAGCGAGCAGTACTTC. Drawing the rest from reference TRBV7-6 and TRBJ2-7, the complete variable domain is GAGVSQSPRYKVTKRGQDVALRCDPISGHVSLYWYRQALGQGPEFLTYFNYEAQQDKSGLPNDRFSAERPEGSISTLTIQRTEQRDSAMYRCASSFTPSGSEQYFGPGTRLTVT.

The chain has TRBV29-1 and TRBJ1-6; possible D gene TRBD1, 6 bases. The CDR3 covers 18 residues. Germline values: CDR1 SQVTM, CDR2 ANQGSEA. The V end lost 5 bases, the J end lost 0 bases, and 20 bases lay between the germline ends. CDR3 DNA: TGCAGCGTTATTACTATACAGGGAATGAGCTCCTATAATTCACCCCTCCACTTT. Its translation: CSVITIQGMSSYNSPLHF.